This T cell receptor (beta chain) was identified during a study of blood T cell repertoires in COVID-19 (dated by TCRdb to 2019 to 2021). For the wider study: Collaborator samples came from the United States, Italy and Spain and covered acute and convalescent phases of COVID-19. The material from the prospective study consisted of cDNA or gDNA derived from T cells, B-cell-depleted T cells, or PBMCs. The dataset comprised deeply sampled blood TCRbeta repertoires from subjects exposed to, actively infected with, or recovered from COVID-19. The repertoires were made available in a free public database intended to serve as a resource for research on the immune response to SARS-CoV-2. The samples were drawn from the first 160 participants of the ongoing ImmuneRACE study and from 1,200 or so subjects provided by 6 global collaborators. Nearly every sample came with metadata listing a de-identified subject ID, COVID-19 status, age in years and sex. Where available, HLA class I and class II types were obtained from metadata supplied by the sample provider rather than from assay-based typing.

Here is what the overall study found, with its caveats: How much clinical and demographic metadata was included differed by source and by participant, and the metadata was provided uncurated.

TCRbeta CDR3 regions were amplified from genomic DNA using the immunoSEQ Assay, a bias-controlled multiplex PCR. In the source study's methods: The number of nucleated cells in each sample was estimated by amplification of reference gene primers within the assay. Sequence reads were collapsed and filtered to measure the absolute abundance of every unique TCRbeta CDR3 rearrangement. For each sample, productive Simpson clonality was calculated by taking the square root of Simpson's diversity index across productive rearrangements. The table was pulled from immuneACCESS by TCRdb, which kept in-frame rearrangements only. Such tables lose some clones; where checked, under half of the loss comes from unresolved V genes, and the rest has no known cause. From that table come the V and J calls and clone size; the DNA was used to work out D and trimming. This sample lists 190,000 or so clones; approximately 86% were detected once. Around 2.7% of the sample belongs to the ten largest clones.

As encoded in the germline V gene (reference sequence), CDR1 is SGHKS while CDR2 is YYEKEE. V ends up 2 bases short and J 6 bases short, with an unmatched junction base count of 13. The CDR3 numbers 18 residues from cysteine through phenylalanine. The only DNA kept is the CDR3, 54 bases in frame from the first base. Whole blood was collected in K2EDTA tubes by collaborating institutions according to the institutions' own protocols. For TCRbeta analysis, collaborator samples were shipped as frozen whole blood, as isolated PBMCs, or as DNA extracted from either sample type. Points on this clone: Its antigen is unknown. No base quality information exists; no much larger clone differs at one position.

The V and J segments used are TRBV5-5 and TRBJ2-1, and TRBD2 aligns with 11 junction nucleotides. Material for sequencing was peripheral blood. This TCR derives from a man between 35 and 55 years old with active or convalescent COVID-19. The CDR3 has the sequence CASSLTAGLAGGLNEQFF. The DNA reads as follows: TGTGCCAGCAGCTTAACCGCGGGGCTAGCGGGGGGCCTCAATGAGCAGTTCTTC.